These 31 T cell receptor beta chains originate from one sample sequenced in a study of early T cells in non-severe SARS-CoV-2 infection. TCRdb reanalysed the 5' RACE reads using MiXCR and keeps one entry per CDR3 protein. Here the sample spans around 47,000 distinct CDR3 sequences, roughly a tenth being singletons. The material sequenced was whole blood. These receptors all come from an adult who was a healthcare worker with PCR-confirmed SARS-CoV-2 infection or an uninfected control (not recorded which).

This chain links TRBV19 with TRBJ2-5; a possible D gene is TRBD2 (6 bases). The CDR3 covers 14 residues. The ends were cut back, 7 bases at V and 3 bases at J, with 15 bases in the middle. Germline lookup yields CDR1 LNHDA and CDR2 SQIVND (reference sequence). The CDR3 region is CASNPGLYEETQYF. In nucleotides, the CDR3 is TGTGCCAGTAACCCGGGACTTTATGAAGAGACCCAGTACTTC.

At least ten counts were recorded for this clonotype. V gene TRBV27 combines with J gene TRBJ2-2; TRBD2 matches at 8 bases. The CDR3 is 16 amino acids. Germline V gene sequence: CDR1 MNHEY, CDR2 SMNVEV (reference sequence). Germline trimming cut 3 bases from V and 1 base from J; bases unmatched to any gene: 4. The CDR3 here is CASSFPSGGNTGELFF. Written as DNA, the CDR3 is TGTGCCAGCAGTTTCCCGAGCGGGGGGAACACCGGGGAGCTGTTTTTT.

This chain links TRBV20-1 with TRBJ2-2, with 8 bases aligning to TRBD2. J was trimmed by 3 bases and V by 6 bases; bases with no gene match: 9. This CDR3 region has 15 residues. Germline CDR1 is DFQATT and CDR2 is SNEGSKA (reference sequence). DNA of the CDR3: TGCAGTGCAGTTCTAGCGGGCCGGGACACCGGGGAGCTGTTTTTT. As protein: CSAVLAGRDTGELFF.

This clonotype was detected only a few times. The V gene is TRBV20-1, the J gene TRBJ2-7, with TRBD1 identical over 7 bases. From germline, CDR1 is DFQATT and CDR2 SNEGSKA (reference sequence). With V trimmed by 3 bases and J by 2 bases, 4 bases remained unmatched. The CDR3 spans 13 residues. The CDR3 reads CSASGGTAYEQYF. For the CDR3, the DNA is TGCAGTGCTAGCGGTGGGACAGCCTACGAGCAGTACTTC.

This clonotype was detected many times. The rearrangement uses TRBV11-1 and TRBJ2-1; 10 nucleotides line up with TRBD2. Germline V lookup: CDR1 SGHAT, CDR2 FQDESV (reference sequence). J was trimmed by 4 bases and V by 4 bases; bases with no gene match: 10. The CDR3 sequence is 17 residues long. DNA for the CDR3: TGTGCCAGCAGCTATAGATCCAGCGGGGGGGCGTACAATGAGCAGTTCTTC. Amino acid sequence: CASSYRSSGGAYNEQFF.

In this sample, this clonotype turned up many times. The chain combines TRBV19 with TRBJ1-5; D is uncertain. Germline-derived CDR1 and CDR2 are LNHDA and SQIVND (reference sequence). The V gene lost 3 bases and the J gene lost 3 bases, with 9 bases spanning the gap. The CDR3 is 14 amino acids. The CDR3 bases are TGTGCCAGTAGTATGGGGAGCCTCAATCAGCCCCAGCATTTT. Residues: CASSMGSLNQPQHF.

This clonotype was detected many times. The chain employs TRBV7-9 and TRBJ2-1; TRBD1 agrees at 7 bases. CDR3 length equals 19 residues. Looked up from germline, CDR1 is SEHNR and CDR2 is FQNEAQ (reference sequence). Trimming cost V 4 bases and J 7 bases; bases outside gene matches: 22. The CDR3 sequence: CASSSLLTRQGTPLNEQFF. The CDR3 coding sequence is TGTGCCAGCAGCTCCCTACTTACCAGACAGGGAACCCCCCTAAATGAGCAGTTCTTC.

In this sample, this clonotype turned up many times. The DNA of the CDR3 is TGTGCCAGCTCACTTAAGGGAGACAGACAAAATTCACCCCTCCACTTT. It encodes CASSLKGDRQNSPLHF. The V and J genes are TRBV18 and TRBJ1-6; TRBD1 is a possible D gene (5 bases). The ends were cut back, 4 bases at V and 7 bases at J, with 17 bases in the middle. Germline V gene lookup returns CDR1 KGHSH and CDR2 LQKENI. The CDR3 totals 16 residues.

The gene calls are TRBV5-1 and TRBJ2-3, with D unresolved. The V gene lost 0 bases and the J gene lost 0 bases, with 5 bases spanning the gap. This CDR3 has 14 amino acids. Germline V gene sequence: CDR1 SGHRS, CDR2 YFSETQ. The CDR3 protein is CASSLVGSTDTQYF. The CDR3 coding sequence is TGCGCCAGCAGCTTGGTGGGTAGCACAGATACGCAGTATTTT.

This chain joins TRBV12-3 or TRBV12-4 and TRBJ2-5; D is unresolved. The CDR3 length is 13 residues. Trimming took 2 bases from V and 2 from J, leaving 6 bases between them. The CDR3 loop is CASSLLRQETQYF. In nucleotides, the CDR3 is TGTGCCAGCAGTTTATTGCGGCAAGAGACCCAGTACTTC.

This clonotype was seen repeatedly, ten times or more. V gene TRBV18 combines with J gene TRBJ2-6; no clear D. This CDR3 has 16 amino acids. The V gene's germline CDR1 is KGHSH and CDR2 LQKENI. Deletions cut 3 bases from V and 0 bases from J, with 9 bases between. The DNA of the CDR3 is TGTGCCAGCTCACCCCGGCCGAGCTCTGGGGCCAACGTCCTGACTTTC. This codes for CASSPRPSSGANVLTF.

In this sample, this clonotype turned up many times. CDR3 in amino acids: CASRLGTGAYEQYF. CDR3 bases: TGTGCCAGCAGGTTGGGGACAGGGGCCTACGAGCAGTACTTC. The chain joins TRBV12-3 or TRBV12-4 to TRBJ2-7, with 10 bases that match TRBD1. The CDR3 is made up of 14 amino acids. The trim removed 6 bases at V and 2 bases at J, leaving 4 bases unmatched.

The rearrangement joins TRBV27 to TRBJ2-5; the match to TRBD2 covers 11 bases. This CDR3 is 16 amino acids long. V shed 2 bases, J shed 3 bases, and the junction held 5 bases outside the gene matches. CDR1 MNHEY and CDR2 SMNVEV come from the germline V gene (reference sequence). In nucleotides, the CDR3 is TGTGCCAGCAGTTTAGTACTAGCGGGGGCCAAAGAGACCCAGTACTTC. Its protein product is CASSLVLAGAKETQYF.

This clonotype was detected many times. The CDR3 nucleotides are TGTGCCAGTACCGCCCGGGACAGCCGCTCGGGCTACACCTTC. Its translation: CASTARDSRSGYTF. This rearrangement joins TRBV19 to TRBJ1-2, with TRBD1 identical over 7 bases. Germline V gives CDR1 LNHDA, CDR2 SQIVND (reference sequence). The CDR3 loop spans 14 amino acids. J was trimmed by 8 bases and V by 7 bases; bases with no gene match: 13.

This clonotype came up a few times. V usage is TRBV5-1 and J usage is TRBJ2-1, with 8 bases lining up with TRBD2. With V trimmed by 4 bases and J by 1 base, 7 bases remained unmatched. This CDR3 region has 16 residues. Germline V gives CDR1 SGHRS, CDR2 YFSETQ. CDR3 loop: CASSLTRGGSYNEQFF. CDR3 DNA sequence: TGCGCCAGCAGCCTGACACGCGGGGGGTCCTACAATGAGCAGTTCTTC.

This chain uses TRBV7-8 with TRBJ1-5, with TRBD1 as a possible D gene (5 bases). The CDR3 contains 17 residues. The germline gives CDR1 SGHVS, CDR2 FQNEAQ. Trimming took 1 base from V and 4 from J, leaving 17 bases between them. CDR3 in amino acids: CASSLENSRGFNQPQHF. The CDR3 nucleotides read TGTGCCAGCAGCTTAGAGAACTCACGGGGGTTTAATCAGCCCCAGCATTTT.

This chain links TRBV24-1 with TRBJ2-3, with TRBD1 as a possible D gene (6 bases). Per germline, CDR1 KGHDR and CDR2 SFDVKD. Trimming cost V 4 bases and J 2 bases, with 18 bases left between them. The CDR3 has 17 residues. CDR3 in amino acids: CATSDQEQGSFTDTQYF. CDR3 nucleotides: TGTGCCACCAGTGACCAGGAACAGGGTTCTTTCACAGATACGCAGTATTTT.

This clonotype was found many times. The rearrangement links TRBV20-1 to TRBJ2-4, with D hard to call. Trimming removed 6 bases from V and 4 bases from J, with 4 bases in between. Looked up from germline, CDR1 is DFQATT and CDR2 is SNEGSKA (reference sequence). The CDR3 runs 10 residues. The CDR3 coding sequence is TGCAGTGCGGTAAAAAACATTCAGTACTTC. Its translation is CSAVKNIQYF.

Many counts were recorded for this clonotype. V usage is TRBV30 and J usage is TRBJ1-2, with no clear D. This CDR3 contains 12 residues. V was shortened by 5 bases and J by 2 bases, with 9 bases between the two germline ends. CDR1 is GTSNPN and CDR2 is SVGIG in the germline V gene (reference sequence). The CDR3: CAWRPWNYGYTF. In DNA, the CDR3 is TGTGCCTGGCGGCCGTGGAACTATGGCTACACCTTC.

About this clonotype itself: A much larger clone is a single base away; this may be a read error. The chain couples TRBV6-6 to TRBJ2-2; maybe TRBD2 (5 bases). Germline CDR1 MNHNY, CDR2 SVGAGI (reference sequence). V was clipped by 7 bases and J by 6 bases, with 9 bases between them. The CDR3 runs 12 residues. The CDR3 nucleotides read TGTGCCAGCACGGGGATCGCCGGGGAGCTGTTTTTT. Its protein is CASTGIAGELFF.

The chain has TRBV12-3 or TRBV12-4 and TRBJ2-3; the D call may be TRBD1 or TRBD2 (6 bases each). The CDR3 runs to 14 residues. V lost 4 bases, J lost 6 bases, and 14 bases lay in between. This CDR3 is CASSSRGPGDTQYF. The CDR3 nucleotides read TGTGCCAGCAGTTCTCGGGGGCCAGGGGATACGCAGTATTTT.

This clonotype was seen ten or more times. This chain connects TRBV27 to TRBJ2-7; D is possibly TRBD1 (5 bases). Germline CDR1 and CDR2: MNHEY and SMNVEV (reference sequence). The CDR3 is 14 amino acids. V was cut by 1 base and J by 5 bases, with 12 bases left in between. CDR3 bases: TGTGCCAGCAGTTTATACCCAGGGTCCCACGAGCAGTACTTC. Amino acid sequence: CASSLYPGSHEQYF.

V usage is TRBV27 and J usage is TRBJ1-6; the D is unclear. CDR3 length: 15 amino acids. Trimming stripped 2 bases from V and 10 bases from J, with 15 bases between. The germline CDR1 and CDR2 sequences are MNHEY and SMNVEV (reference sequence). CDR3 protein: CASSLRVGGLSPLHF. CDR3 nucleotide sequence: TGTGCCAGCAGTTTAAGGGTGGGTGGTTTGTCACCCCTCCACTTT.

In this sample, this clonotype turned up many times. The CDR3 DNA reads TGTGCCAGCAGGGAACAAGAGACCCAGTACTTC. Protein sequence: CASREQETQYF. The V and J genes are TRBV7-2 and TRBJ2-5; D remains ambiguous. Germline V gene data show CDR1 as SGHTA and CDR2 as FQGNSA. The CDR3 has 11 amino acids. Trimming left V 6 bases short and J 2 bases short, with 4 bases between.

V gene TRBV2 combines with J gene TRBJ2-2; TRBD2 is a possible D gene (6 bases). The CDR3 consists of 14 residues. In germline, CDR1 is SNHLY, CDR2 FYNNEI. V gave up 8 bases and J gave up 1 base, with 11 bases separating them. The DNA of the CDR3 is TGTGCCAGCGGGAGGAGTCTGAACACCGGGGAGCTGTTTTTT. It yields the protein CASGRSLNTGELFF.

This clonotype has more than one count but fewer than ten. The chain uses TRBV2 and TRBJ2-2; D remains unclear. Looked up from germline, CDR1 is SNHLY and CDR2 is FYNNEI. The V and J ends lost 5 bases and 0 bases respectively, with 10 bases between them. CDR3 length: 15 residues. The chain's CDR3 is CASSLDSANTGELFF. CDR3 sequence (DNA): TGTGCCAGCAGTCTGGATTCCGCGAACACCGGGGAGCTGTTTTTT.

J is TRBJ2-2 and V is TRBV19; TRBD2 aligns across 7 bases. With 3 bases clipped from V and 7 bases from J, the junction kept 2 bases outside the gene matches. This CDR3 is 13 amino acids long. Germline CDR1 and CDR2: LNHDA and SQIVND (reference sequence). The CDR3 sequence: CASSIERGGELFF. In DNA form, the CDR3 reads TGTGCCAGTAGTATCGAGCGGGGCGGGGAGCTGTTTTTT. Drawing the rest from reference TRBV19 and TRBJ2-2, the complete variable domain is DGGITQSPKYLFRKEGQNVTLSCEQNLNHDAMYWYRQDPGQGLRLIYYSQIVNDFQKGDIAEGYSVSREKKESFPLTVTSAQKNPTAFYLCASSIERGGELFFGEGSRLTVL.

This clonotype has more than one count but fewer than ten. The chain uses TRBV7-2 and TRBJ1-1; TRBD1 is a possible D gene (5 bases). There are 13 residues in the CDR3. CDR1 and CDR2 from the germline V gene are SGHTA and FQGNSA. V lost 2 bases and J lost 5, with 9 bases in between. The CDR3 is CASSLQGWTEAFF. The CDR3 DNA reads as TGTGCCAGCAGCTTACAGGGTTGGACTGAAGCTTTCTTT. Combining the CDR3 with reference TRBV7-2 and TRBJ1-1 gives the whole variable domain GAGVSQSPSNKVTEKGKDVELRCDPISGHTALYWYRQSLGQGLEFLIYFQGNSAPDKSGLPSDRFSAERTGGSVSTLTIQRTQQEDSAVYLCASSLQGWTEAFFGQGTRLTVV.

The table lists this clonotype with a few counts. The chain employs TRBV18 and TRBJ2-3; D is unclear. This CDR3 is 14 amino acids long. Germline CDR1 and CDR2: KGHSH and LQKENI. V was trimmed by 0 bases and J by 5 bases, leaving 9 bases between them. The CDR3 region has the DNA TGTGCCAGCTCACCACCGACCCCTCTAGATACGCAGTATTTT. Encoded protein: CASSPPTPLDTQYF.

This clonotype came up many times. The J gene is TRBJ2-7, the V gene TRBV7-2; 8 bases agree with TRBD1. Germline V gene sequence: CDR1 SGHTA, CDR2 FQGNSA. CDR3 size: 21 residues. V dropped 2 bases and J dropped 1; count of bases not matched to a gene: 22. CDR3 DNA: TGTGCCAGCAGCTTATTCCACGTAGGAGACAGGGGTGTGGGGTTTTCCTACGAGCAGTACTTC. Protein: CASSLFHVGDRGVGFSYEQYF.

This clonotype has a handful of counts. The rearrangement uses TRBV12-5 and TRBJ1-1, with 9 bases that match TRBD1. V trimming: 4 bases; J trimming: 11 bases; junction bases outside the gene matches: 8. Germline V gene sequence: CDR1 LGHNT, CDR2 FRNRAP. The CDR3 length is 13 residues. CDR3 DNA sequence: TGTGCTAGTGGTTCTGGACAGGGGATGGATGCTTTCTTT. Translation gives CASGSGQGMDAFF.